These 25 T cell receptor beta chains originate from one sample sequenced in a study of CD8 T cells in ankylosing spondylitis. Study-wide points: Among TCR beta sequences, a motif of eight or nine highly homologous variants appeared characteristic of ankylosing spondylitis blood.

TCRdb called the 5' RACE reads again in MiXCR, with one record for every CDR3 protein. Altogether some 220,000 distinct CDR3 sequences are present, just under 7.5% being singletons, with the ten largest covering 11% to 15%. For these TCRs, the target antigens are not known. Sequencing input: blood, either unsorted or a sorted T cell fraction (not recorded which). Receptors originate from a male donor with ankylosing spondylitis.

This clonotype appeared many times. Here the CDR3 DNA reads TGCAGCGTCTTCGGGACATCAGACTACGAGCAGTACTTC. It yields the protein CSVFGTSDYEQYF. The chain combines TRBV29-1 with TRBJ2-7; a possible D gene is TRBD1 (6 bases). The CDR3 has 13 amino acids. The V end lost 6 bases, the J end lost 3 bases, and 15 bases lay between the germline ends. Per the germline V gene, CDR1 is SQVTM and CDR2 is ANQGSEA.

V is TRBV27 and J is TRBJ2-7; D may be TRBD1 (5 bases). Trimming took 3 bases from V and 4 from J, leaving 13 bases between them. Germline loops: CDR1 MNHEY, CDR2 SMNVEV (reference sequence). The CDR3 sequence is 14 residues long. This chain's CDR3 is CASSFGAGAYEQYF. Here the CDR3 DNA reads TGTGCCAGCAGTTTTGGGGCAGGAGCTTACGAGCAGTACTTC.

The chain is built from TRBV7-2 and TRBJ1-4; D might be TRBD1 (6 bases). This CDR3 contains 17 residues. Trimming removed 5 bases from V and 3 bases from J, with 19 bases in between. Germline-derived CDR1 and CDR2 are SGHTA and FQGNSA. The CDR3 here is CASSPSLRGTSNEKLFF. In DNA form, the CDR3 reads TGTGCCAGCAGCCCCTCACTTAGGGGGACATCTAATGAAAAACTGTTTTTT. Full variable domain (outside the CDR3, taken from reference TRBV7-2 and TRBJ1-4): GAGVSQSPSNKVTEKGKDVELRCDPISGHTALYWYRQSLGQGLEFLIYFQGNSAPDKSGLPSDRFSAERTGGSVSTLTIQRTQQEDSAVYLCASSPSLRGTSNEKLFFGSGTQLSVL.

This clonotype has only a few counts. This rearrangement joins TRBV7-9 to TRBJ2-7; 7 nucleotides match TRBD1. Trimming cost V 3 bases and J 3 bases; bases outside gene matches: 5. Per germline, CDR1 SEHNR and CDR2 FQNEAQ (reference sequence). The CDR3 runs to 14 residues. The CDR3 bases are TGTGCCAGCAGCTTTGACAGGGATCTCTACGAGCAGTACTTC. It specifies CASSFDRDLYEQYF.

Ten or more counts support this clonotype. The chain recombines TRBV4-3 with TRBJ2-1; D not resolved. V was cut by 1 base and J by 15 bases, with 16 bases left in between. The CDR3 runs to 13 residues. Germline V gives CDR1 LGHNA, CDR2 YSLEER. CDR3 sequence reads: CASSQGEPGSRFF. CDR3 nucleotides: TGCGCCAGCAGCCAAGGCGAGCCAGGTTCACGGTTCTTC.

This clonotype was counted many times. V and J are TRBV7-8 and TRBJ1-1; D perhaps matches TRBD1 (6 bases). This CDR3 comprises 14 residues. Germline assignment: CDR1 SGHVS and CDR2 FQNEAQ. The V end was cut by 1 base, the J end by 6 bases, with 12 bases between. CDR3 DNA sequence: TGTGCCAGCAGCTTAGGGGGGACACGAGCTGAAGCTTTCTTT. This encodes CASSLGGTRAEAFF. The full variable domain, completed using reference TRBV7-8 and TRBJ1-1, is GAGVSQSPRYKVAKRGQDVALRCDPISGHVSLFWYQQALGQGPEFLTYFQNEAQLDKSGLPSDRFFAERPEGSVSTLKIQRTQQEDSAVYLCASSLGGTRAEAFFGQGTRLTVV.

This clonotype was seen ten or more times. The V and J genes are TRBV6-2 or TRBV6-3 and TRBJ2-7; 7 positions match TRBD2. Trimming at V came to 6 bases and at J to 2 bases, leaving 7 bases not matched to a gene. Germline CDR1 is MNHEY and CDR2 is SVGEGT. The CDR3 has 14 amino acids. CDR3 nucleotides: TGTGCCAGCAGACATAGGACTAGAACCTACGAGCAGTACTTC. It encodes CASRHRTRTYEQYF.

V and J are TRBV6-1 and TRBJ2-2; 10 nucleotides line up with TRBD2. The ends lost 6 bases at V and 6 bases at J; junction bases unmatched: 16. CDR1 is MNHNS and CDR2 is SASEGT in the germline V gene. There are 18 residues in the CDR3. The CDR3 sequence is CASSFGSGRGTSPGELFF. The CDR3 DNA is TGTGCCAGCAGCTTTGGGAGCGGGAGGGGGACCTCCCCCGGGGAGCTGTTTTTT.

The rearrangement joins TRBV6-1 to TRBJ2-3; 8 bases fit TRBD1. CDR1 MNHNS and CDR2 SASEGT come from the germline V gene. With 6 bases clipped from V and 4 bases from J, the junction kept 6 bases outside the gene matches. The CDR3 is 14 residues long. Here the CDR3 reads CASSFRGRADTQYF. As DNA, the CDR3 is TGTGCCAGCAGCTTCAGGGGGCGTGCAGATACGCAGTATTTT.

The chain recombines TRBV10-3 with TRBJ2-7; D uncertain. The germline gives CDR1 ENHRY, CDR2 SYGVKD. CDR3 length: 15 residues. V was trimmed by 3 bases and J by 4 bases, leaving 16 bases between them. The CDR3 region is CAISDRQSGRYEQYF. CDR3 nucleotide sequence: TGTGCCATCAGTGACAGGCAATCAGGAAGGTACGAGCAGTACTTC.

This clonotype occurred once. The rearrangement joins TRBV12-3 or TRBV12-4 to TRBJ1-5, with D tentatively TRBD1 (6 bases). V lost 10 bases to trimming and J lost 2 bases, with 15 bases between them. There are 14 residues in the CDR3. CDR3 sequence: CATSTGWGNQPQHF. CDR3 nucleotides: TGTGCCACCTCGACAGGATGGGGCAATCAGCCCCAGCATTTT.

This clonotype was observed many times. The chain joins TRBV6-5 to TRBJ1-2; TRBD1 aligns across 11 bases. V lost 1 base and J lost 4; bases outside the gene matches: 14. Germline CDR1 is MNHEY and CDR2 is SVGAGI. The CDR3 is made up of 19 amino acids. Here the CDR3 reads CASSYWDGQGAGNGYGYTF. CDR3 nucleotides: TGTGCCAGCAGTTACTGGGACGGACAGGGGGCGGGGAACGGCTATGGCTACACCTTC.

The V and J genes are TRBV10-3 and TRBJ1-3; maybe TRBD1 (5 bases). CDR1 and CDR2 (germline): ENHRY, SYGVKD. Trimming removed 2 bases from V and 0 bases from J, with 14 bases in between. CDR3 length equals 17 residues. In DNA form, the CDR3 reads TGTGCCATCAGTGAGCCATTCCAGGGCGCCTCTGGAAACACCATATATTTT. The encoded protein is CAISEPFQGASGNTIYF.

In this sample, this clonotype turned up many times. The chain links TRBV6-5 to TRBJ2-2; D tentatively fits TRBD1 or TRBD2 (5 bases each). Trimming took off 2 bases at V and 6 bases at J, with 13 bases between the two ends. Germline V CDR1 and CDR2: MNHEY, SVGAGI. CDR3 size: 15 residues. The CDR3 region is CASSYAGEGAGELFF. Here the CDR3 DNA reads TGTGCCAGCAGTTACGCCGGGGAAGGGGCCGGGGAGCTGTTTTTT.

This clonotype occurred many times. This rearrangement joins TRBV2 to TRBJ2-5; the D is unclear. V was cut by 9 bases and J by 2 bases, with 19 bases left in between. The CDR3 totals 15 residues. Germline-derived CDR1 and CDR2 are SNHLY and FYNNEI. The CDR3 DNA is TGTGCCAGAGAGGAACCTCTCGCCCTACAAGAGACCCAGTACTTC. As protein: CAREEPLALQETQYF.

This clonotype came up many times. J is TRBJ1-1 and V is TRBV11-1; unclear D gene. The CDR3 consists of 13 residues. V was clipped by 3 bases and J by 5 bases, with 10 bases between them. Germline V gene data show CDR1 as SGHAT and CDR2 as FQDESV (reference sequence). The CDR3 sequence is CASSFTGLTEAFF. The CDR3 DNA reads TGTGCCAGCAGCTTTACCGGGCTGACTGAAGCTTTCTTT.

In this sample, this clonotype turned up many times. CDR3: CASSMRGGAGAEAFF. The CDR3 DNA reads TGTGCCAGCAGCATGAGGGGGGGCGCTGGTGCTGAAGCTTTCTTT. The rearrangement links TRBV21-1 to TRBJ1-1; the table assigns TRBD1, which was not confirmed against the DNA. TRBV21-1 is labeled a pseudogene. This CDR3 has 15 amino acids.

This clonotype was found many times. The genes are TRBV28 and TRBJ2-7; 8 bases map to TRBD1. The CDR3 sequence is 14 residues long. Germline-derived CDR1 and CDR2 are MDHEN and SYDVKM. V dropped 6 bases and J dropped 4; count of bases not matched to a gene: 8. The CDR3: CASRSGQGLYEQYF. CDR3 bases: TGTGCCAGCAGGTCCGGACAGGGCCTATACGAGCAGTACTTC.

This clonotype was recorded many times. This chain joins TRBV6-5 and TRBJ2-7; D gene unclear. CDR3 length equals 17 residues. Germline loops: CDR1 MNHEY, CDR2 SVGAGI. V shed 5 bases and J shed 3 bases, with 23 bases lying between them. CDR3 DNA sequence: TGTGCCAGCAGTCTCGAAGGAAAGTTGACGGGTTTCTACGAGCAGTACTTC. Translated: CASSLEGKLTGFYEQYF.

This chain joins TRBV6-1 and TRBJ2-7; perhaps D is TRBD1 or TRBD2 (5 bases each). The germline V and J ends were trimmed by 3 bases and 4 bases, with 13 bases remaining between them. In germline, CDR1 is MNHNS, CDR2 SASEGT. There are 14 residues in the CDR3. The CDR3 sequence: CASSETGRSYEQYF. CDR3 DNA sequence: TGTGCCAGCAGTGAGACGGGACGGTCATACGAGCAGTACTTC.

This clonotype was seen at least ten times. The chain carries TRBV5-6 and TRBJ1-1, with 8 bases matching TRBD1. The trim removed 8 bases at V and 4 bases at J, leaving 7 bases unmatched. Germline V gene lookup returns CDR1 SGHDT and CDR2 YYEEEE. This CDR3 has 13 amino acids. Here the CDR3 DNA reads TGTGCCAGTAACAGGGGGGAGGCCACTGAAGCTTTCTTT. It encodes CASNRGEATEAFF.

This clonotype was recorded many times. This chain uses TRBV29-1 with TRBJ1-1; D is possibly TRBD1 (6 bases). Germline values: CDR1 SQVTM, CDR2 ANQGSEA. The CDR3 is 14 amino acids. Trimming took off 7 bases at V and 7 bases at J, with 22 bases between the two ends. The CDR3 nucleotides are TGCAGCGCGACGGGCAGGGGAGTCTTGGGTGAAGCTTTCTTT. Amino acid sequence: CSATGRGVLGEAFF.

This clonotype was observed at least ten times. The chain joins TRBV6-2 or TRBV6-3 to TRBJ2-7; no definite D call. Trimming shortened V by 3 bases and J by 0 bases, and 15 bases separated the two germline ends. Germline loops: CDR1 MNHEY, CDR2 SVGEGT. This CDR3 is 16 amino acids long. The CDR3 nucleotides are TGTGCCAGCAGTTATGGTTCGGCGGATTTCTCCTACGAGCAGTACTTC. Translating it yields CASSYGSADFSYEQYF.

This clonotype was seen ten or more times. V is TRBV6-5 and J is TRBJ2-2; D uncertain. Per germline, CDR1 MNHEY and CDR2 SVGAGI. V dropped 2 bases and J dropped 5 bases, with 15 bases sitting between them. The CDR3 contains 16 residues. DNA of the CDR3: TGTGCCAGCAGTTACGAGGTCGCGATGGGAACCGGGGAGCTGTTTTTT. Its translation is CASSYEVAMGTGELFF.

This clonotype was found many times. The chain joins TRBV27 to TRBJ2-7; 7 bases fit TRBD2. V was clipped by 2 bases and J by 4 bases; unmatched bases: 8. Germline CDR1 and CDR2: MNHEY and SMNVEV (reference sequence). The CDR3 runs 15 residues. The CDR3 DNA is TGTGCCAGCAGTTTACTCAGCGGGGAGAGGTACGAGCAGTACTTC. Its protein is CASSLLSGERYEQYF.